This T cell receptor beta chain was found in a study of blood T cell repertoires in COVID-19. Whole-study context: The study drew acute and convalescent COVID-19 samples from the United States, Italy and Spain.

The repertoire was sequenced with immunoSEQ multiplex PCR; TCRdb's copy has only in-frame clones and lacks some. The data hold about 260,000 clones, with just under 90% observed a single time. This CDR3 is built from 16 residues. Germline V gene data show CDR1 as SGHRS and CDR2 as YFSETQ. V lost 4 bases to trimming and J lost 6 bases; unmatched junction nucleotides: 13. The sequenced sample was PBMCs or T cells enriched from blood (not recorded which). This chain joins TRBV5-1 and TRBJ1-1; the match to TRBD1 covers 9 bases. The sequence was obtained from a man aged 50-59 years who had been exposed to COVID-19. The DNA for the CDR3 is TGCGCCAGCAGCCCCAACCTAGGGACAGGGCGGGCTGAAGCTTTCTTT. As protein: CASSPNLGTGRAEAFF.